A selection of T cell receptor beta chains follows, all from one sample in a study of beta chain features in type 1 diabetes. Measured with immunoSEQ multiplex PCR; TCRdb has only the in-frame clones, and not every one. The profile shows a few hundred thousand clones, roughly 17% of them singletons. The material sequenced was naive CD4+ T cells from blood. The receptors here all came from a man aged 25-45 years with type 1 diabetes. Both conserved end residues are part of each CDR3. Each record gives: clone size, D gene, V gene, J gene, CDR3 protein, CDR3 DNA. D genes are given only for firm matches. Clone size is stated in some rows and not others, as once, few, many or a class when expanded.

>.|TRBD2|TRBV29-1|TRBJ2-5
CSVSRLAQETQYF
TGCAGCGTGAGTCGACTAGCCCAAGAGACCCAGTACTTC
>few|.|TRBV30|TRBJ1-4
CAWSRKGTTNEKLFF
TGTGCCTGGAGTCGAAAGGGCACAACTAATGAAAAACTGTTTTTT
>few|.|TRBV25-1|TRBJ1-1
CASSWGVNTEAFF
TGTGCCAGCAGTTGGGGCGTGAACACTGAAGCTTTCTTT
>.|TRBD1|TRBV20-1|TRBJ1-1
CSAKGQGAAFF
TGCAGTGCCAAGGGACAGGGGGCCGCTTTCTTT
>.|.|TRBV7-2|TRBJ2-1
CASSSPSKYNEQFF
TGTGCCAGCAGCTCGCCTAGCAAATACAATGAGCAGTTCTTC
>.|.|TRBV7-2|TRBJ1-2
CASSRSIVLNYGYTF
TGTGCCAGCAGCCGAAGCATAGTTCTTAACTATGGCTACACCTTC
>.|TRBD1|TRBV4-1|TRBJ1-4
CASSQRTGRNEKLFF
TGCGCCAGCAGCCAACGGACAGGGCGTAATGAAAAACTGTTTTTT
>.|TRBD2|TRBV9|TRBJ2-5
CASSEAGGGETQYF
TGTGCCAGCAGCGAAGCGGGAGGCGGGGAGACCCAGTACTTC
>few|TRBD2|TRBV11-2|TRBJ2-1
CASSFKSGSEGVEQFF
TGTGCCAGCAGCTTCAAAAGCGGGAGCGAAGGAGTAGAGCAGTTCTTC
>.|.|TRBV25-1|TRBJ1-1
CASSPSGGADTEAFF
TGTGCCAGCAGCCCCTCGGGAGGGGCGGACACTGAAGCTTTCTTT
>few|TRBD2|TRBV28|TRBJ2-1
CASSWGRGRNEQFF
TGTGCCAGCAGTTGGGGGAGGGGACGTAATGAGCAGTTCTTC
>.|TRBD2|TRBV5-8|TRBJ2-2
CASSLPTSGTLNTGELFF
TGTGCCAGCAGCTTGCCGACTAGCGGGACCCTTAACACCGGGGAGCTGTTTTTT
>.|TRBD1|TRBV9|TRBJ1-2
CASSVGQGTYGYTF
TGTGCCAGCAGCGTAGGACAGGGAACCTATGGCTACACCTTC
>few|TRBD2|TRBV7-9|TRBJ2-1
CASSLARSGRAGRRNEQFF
TGTGCCAGCAGCTTAGCCCGTAGCGGGAGGGCCGGGCGTCGGAATGAGCAGTTCTTC
>few|TRBD2|TRBV9|TRBJ2-1
CASSVGVSGSEQFF
TGTGCCAGCAGCGTAGGGGTCAGCGGGAGTGAGCAGTTCTTC
>few|TRBD1|TRBV30|TRBJ1-2
CAWSVQGTGGYTF
TGTGCCTGGAGTGTACAAGGGACAGGCGGCTACACCTTC
>.|.|TRBV27|TRBJ2-5
CASSLRREETQYF
TGTGCCAGCAGTTTGAGGAGGGAGGAGACCCAGTACTTC
>.|TRBD2|TRBV5-1|TRBJ2-1
CASSFGLAGVDEQFF
TGCGCCAGCAGCTTTGGACTAGCGGGAGTGGATGAGCAGTTCTTC
>few|.|TRBV18|TRBJ2-5
CASSPRRGLAETQYF
TGTGCCAGCTCACCAAGGCGCGGTCTCGCGGAGACCCAGTACTTC
>.|.|TRBV18|TRBJ2-5
CASSPVRGLETQYF
TGTGCCAGCTCACCAGTAAGGGGCCTAGAGACCCAGTACTTC
>.|.|TRBV28|TRBJ1-2
CASRTALRYGYTF
TGTGCCAGCAGGACAGCACTTCGGTATGGCTACACCTTC
>.|TRBD1|TRBV4-3|TRBJ2-5
CASSQRDRKNGETQYF
TGCGCCAGCAGCCAGAGGGACAGGAAAAACGGGGAGACCCAGTACTTC